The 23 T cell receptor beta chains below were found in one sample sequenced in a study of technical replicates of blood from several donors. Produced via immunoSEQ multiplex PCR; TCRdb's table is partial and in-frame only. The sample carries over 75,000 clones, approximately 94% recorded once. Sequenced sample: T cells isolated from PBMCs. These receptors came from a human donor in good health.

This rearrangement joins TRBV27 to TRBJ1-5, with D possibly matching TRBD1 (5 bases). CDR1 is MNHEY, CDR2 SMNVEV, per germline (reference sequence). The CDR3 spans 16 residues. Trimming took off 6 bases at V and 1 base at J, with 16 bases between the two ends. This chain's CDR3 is CASRAGGVLSNQPQHF. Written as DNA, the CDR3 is TGTGCCAGCAGAGCCGGAGGGGTTTTGAGCAATCAGCCCCAGCATTTT.

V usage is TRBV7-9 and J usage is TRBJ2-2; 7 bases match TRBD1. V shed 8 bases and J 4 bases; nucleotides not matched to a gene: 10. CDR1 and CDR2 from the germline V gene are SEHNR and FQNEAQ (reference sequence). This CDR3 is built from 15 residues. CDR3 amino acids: CASGDRDSLTGELFF. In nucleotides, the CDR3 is TGTGCCAGCGGAGACCGGGACAGCCTCACCGGGGAGCTGTTTTTT.

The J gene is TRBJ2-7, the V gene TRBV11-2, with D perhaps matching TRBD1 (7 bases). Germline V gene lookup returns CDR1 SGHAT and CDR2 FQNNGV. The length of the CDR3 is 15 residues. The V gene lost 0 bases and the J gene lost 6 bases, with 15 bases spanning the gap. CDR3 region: CASSLDYRGGGEQYF. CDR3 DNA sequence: TGTGCCAGCAGCTTAGATTACAGGGGAGGCGGCGAGCAGTACTTC.

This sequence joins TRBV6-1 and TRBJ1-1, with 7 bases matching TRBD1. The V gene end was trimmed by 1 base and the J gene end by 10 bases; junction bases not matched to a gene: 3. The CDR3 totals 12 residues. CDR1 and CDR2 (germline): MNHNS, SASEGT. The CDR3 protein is CASSEEGAPAFF. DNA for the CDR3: TGTGCCAGCAGTGAAGAGGGGGCCCCAGCTTTCTTT.

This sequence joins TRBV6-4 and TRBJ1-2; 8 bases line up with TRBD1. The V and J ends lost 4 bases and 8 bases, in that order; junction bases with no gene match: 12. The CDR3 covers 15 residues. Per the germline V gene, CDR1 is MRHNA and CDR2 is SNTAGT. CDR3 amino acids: CASSGDRGRLGGYTF. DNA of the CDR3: TGTGCCAGCAGTGGAGACAGGGGACGATTAGGGGGCTACACCTTC.

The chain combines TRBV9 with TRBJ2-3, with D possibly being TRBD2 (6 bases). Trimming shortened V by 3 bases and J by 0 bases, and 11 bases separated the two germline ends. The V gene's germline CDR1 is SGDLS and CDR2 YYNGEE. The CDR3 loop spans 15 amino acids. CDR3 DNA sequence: TGTGCCAGCAGCGCGCCGGGGGTCAGCACAGATACGCAGTATTTT. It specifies CASSAPGVSTDTQYF. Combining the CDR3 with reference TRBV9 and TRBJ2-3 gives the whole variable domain DSGVTQTPKHLITATGQRVTLRCSPRSGDLSVYWYQQSLDQGLQFLIQYYNGEERAKGNILERFSAQQFPDLHSELNLSSLELGDSALYFCASSAPGVSTDTQYFGPGTRLTVL.

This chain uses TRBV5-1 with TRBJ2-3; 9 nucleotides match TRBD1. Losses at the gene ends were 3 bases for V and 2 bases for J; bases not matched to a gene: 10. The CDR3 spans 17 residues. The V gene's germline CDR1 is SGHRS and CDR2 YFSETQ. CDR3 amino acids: CASSSTGTGLHTDTQYF. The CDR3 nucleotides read TGCGCCAGCAGCTCCACCGGGACAGGGCTCCACACAGATACGCAGTATTTT.

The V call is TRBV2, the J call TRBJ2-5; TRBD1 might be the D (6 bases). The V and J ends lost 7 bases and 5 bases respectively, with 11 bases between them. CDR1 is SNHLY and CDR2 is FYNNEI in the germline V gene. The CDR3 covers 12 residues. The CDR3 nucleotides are TGTGCCAGCATCGAGAGGGGGGAGACCCAGTACTTC. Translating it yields CASIERGETQYF.

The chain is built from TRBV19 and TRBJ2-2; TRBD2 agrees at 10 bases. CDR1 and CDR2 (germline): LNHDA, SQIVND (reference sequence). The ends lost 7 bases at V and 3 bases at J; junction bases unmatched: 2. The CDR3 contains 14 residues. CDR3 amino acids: CASKAGGDTGELFF. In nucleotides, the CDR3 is TGTGCCAGTAAAGCGGGGGGGGACACCGGGGAGCTGTTTTTT.

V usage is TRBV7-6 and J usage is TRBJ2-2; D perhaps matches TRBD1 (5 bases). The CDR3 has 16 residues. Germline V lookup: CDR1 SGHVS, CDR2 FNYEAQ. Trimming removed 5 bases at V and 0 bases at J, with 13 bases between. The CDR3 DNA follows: TGTGCCAGCAGCACAACGACAGCCGCGAACACCGGGGAGCTGTTTTTT. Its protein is CASSTTTAANTGELFF.

CDR3 region: CASSRTGGSYEQYF. CDR3 bases: TGTGCCAGCAGCAGGACAGGGGGGTCCTACGAGCAGTACTTC. V usage is TRBV5-4 and J usage is TRBJ2-7; 10 bases match TRBD1. Germline V gives CDR1 SGHNT, CDR2 YYREEE (reference sequence). J gave up 1 base and V 4 bases, and 2 bases lay outside the gene matches. There are 14 residues in the CDR3. The whole variable domain, remainder taken from reference TRBV5-4 and TRBJ2-7, is ETGVTQSPTHLIKTRGQQVTLRCSSQSGHNTVSWYQQALGQGPQFIFQYYREEENGRGNFPPRFSGLQFPNYSSELNVNALELDDSALYLCASSRTGGSYEQYFGPGTRLTVT.

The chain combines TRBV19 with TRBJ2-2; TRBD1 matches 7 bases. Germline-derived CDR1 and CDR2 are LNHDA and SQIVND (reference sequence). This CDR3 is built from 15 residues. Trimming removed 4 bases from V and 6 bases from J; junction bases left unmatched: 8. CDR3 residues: CASSRSTGLSGELFF. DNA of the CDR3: TGTGCCAGTAGTAGATCGACAGGGCTGTCCGGGGAGCTGTTTTTT.

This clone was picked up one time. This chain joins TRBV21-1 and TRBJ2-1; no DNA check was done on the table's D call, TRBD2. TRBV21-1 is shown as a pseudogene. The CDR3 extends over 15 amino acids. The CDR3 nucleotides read TGTGCCAGCAGCAAAGACGGGAGCTCCTACAATGAGCAGTTCTTC. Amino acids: CASSKDGSSYNEQFF.

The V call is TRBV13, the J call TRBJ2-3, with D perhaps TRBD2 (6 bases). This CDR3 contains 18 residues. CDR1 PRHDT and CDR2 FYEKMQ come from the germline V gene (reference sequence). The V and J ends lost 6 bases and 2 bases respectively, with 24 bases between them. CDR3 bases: TGTGCCAGCAGTAAAAAAACCGGGACTTCACGGAACACAGATACGCAGTATTTT. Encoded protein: CASSKKTGTSRNTDTQYF.

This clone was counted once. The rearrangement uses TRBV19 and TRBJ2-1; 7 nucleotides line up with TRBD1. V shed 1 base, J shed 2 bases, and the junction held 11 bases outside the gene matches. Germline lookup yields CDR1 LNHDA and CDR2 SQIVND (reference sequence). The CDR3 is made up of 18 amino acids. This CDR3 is CASSIVSATGNPYNEQFF. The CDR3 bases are TGTGCCAGTAGTATAGTTTCGGCGACAGGGAACCCCTACAATGAGCAGTTCTTC.

The CDR3 protein is CASSLGGGLGEQYF. CDR3 DNA: TGCGCCAGCAGCCTTGGGGGAGGACTTGGGGAGCAGTACTTC. The chain couples TRBV5-1 to TRBJ2-7; tentative D call: TRBD2 (6 bases). The CDR3 is made up of 14 amino acids. V gave up 4 bases and J gave up 7 bases, with 18 bases separating them. The germline CDR1 and CDR2 sequences are SGHRS and YFSETQ.

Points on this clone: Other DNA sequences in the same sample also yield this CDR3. DNA for the CDR3: TGCGCCAGCAAAGGGGACACCGGGGAGCTGTTTTTT. It encodes CASKGDTGELFF. The rearrangement joins TRBV10-1 to TRBJ2-2, with a tentative D call TRBD1 (5 bases). V was cut by 7 bases and J by 3 bases, with 6 bases left in between. This CDR3 is built from 12 residues. Per the germline V gene, CDR1 is WNHNN and CDR2 is SYGVQD (reference sequence).

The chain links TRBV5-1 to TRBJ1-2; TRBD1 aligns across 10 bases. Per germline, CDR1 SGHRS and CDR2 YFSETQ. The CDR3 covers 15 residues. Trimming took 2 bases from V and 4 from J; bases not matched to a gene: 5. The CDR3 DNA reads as TGCGCCAGCAGCTTACGGACAGGGGGGGGCTATGGCTACACCTTC. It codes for CASSLRTGGGYGYTF.

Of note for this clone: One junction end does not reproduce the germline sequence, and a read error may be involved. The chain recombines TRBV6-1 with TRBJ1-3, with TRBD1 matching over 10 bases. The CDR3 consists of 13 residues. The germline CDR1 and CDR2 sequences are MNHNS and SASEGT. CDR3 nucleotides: TGTGCCAGCAGTCCCCGTATGGGGACAGGGGTGGATTTT. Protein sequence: CASSPRMGTGVDF.

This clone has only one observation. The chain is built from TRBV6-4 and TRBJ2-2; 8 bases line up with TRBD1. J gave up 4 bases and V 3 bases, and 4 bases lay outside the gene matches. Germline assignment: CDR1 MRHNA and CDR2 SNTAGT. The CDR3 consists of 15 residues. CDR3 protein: CASSETGGFTGELFF. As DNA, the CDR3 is TGTGCCAGCAGTGAAACAGGGGGTTTCACCGGGGAGCTGTTTTTT.

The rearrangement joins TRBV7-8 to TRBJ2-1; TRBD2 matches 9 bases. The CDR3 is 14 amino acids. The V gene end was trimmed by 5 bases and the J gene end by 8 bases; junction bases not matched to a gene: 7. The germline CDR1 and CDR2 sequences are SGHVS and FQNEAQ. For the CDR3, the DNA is TGTGCCAGCAGCCGTGCGGGGGGGCAGGATGAGCAGTTCTTC. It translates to CASSRAGGQDEQFF.

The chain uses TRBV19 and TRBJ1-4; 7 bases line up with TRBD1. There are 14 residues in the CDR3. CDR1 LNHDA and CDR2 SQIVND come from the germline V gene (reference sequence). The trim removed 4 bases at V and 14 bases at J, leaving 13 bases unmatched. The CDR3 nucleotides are TGTGCCAGTAGTACCCGCTCGGCAGGGGGTCATCTGTTTTTT. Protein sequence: CASSTRSAGGHLFF. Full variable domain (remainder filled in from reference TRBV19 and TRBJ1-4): DGGITQSPKYLFRKEGQNVTLSCEQNLNHDAMYWYRQDPGQGLRLIYYSQIVNDFQKGDIAEGYSVSREKKESFPLTVTSAQKNPTAFYLCASSTRSAGGHLFFGSGTQLSVL.

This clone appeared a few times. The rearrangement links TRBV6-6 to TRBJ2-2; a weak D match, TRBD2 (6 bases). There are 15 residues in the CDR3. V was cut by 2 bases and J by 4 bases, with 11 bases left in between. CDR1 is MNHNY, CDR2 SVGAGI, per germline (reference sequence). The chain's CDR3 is CASSYGLGGTGELFF. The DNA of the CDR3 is TGTGCCAGCAGTTACGGCCTGGGGGGCACCGGGGAGCTGTTTTTT.